This T cell receptor (beta chain) was observed in a study of cytomegalovirus exposure and HLA in healthy donors. Amplification used 60 Vbeta primers and 13 Jbeta primers. Assay: immunoSEQ multiplex PCR; the TCRdb copy retains only in-frame clones and omits some. The sample gives about 160,000 clones, around 80% of which show up once; roughly 4.2% is in the top ten. Trimming took 5 bases from V and 5 from J; bases not matched to a gene: 6. CDR3 length equals 14 residues. From germline, CDR1 is PRHDT and CDR2 FYEKMQ (reference sequence). The sample taken for sequencing was PBMCs. The chain uses TRBV13 and TRBJ2-5, with 9 nucleotides matching TRBD2. This clonotype was obtained from a man aged 35-49 years in good health and CMV-seronegative. DNA for the CDR3: TGTGCCAGCAGCATTAGCGGGGGTGGGGAGACCCAGTACTTC. This codes for CASSISGGGETQYF.